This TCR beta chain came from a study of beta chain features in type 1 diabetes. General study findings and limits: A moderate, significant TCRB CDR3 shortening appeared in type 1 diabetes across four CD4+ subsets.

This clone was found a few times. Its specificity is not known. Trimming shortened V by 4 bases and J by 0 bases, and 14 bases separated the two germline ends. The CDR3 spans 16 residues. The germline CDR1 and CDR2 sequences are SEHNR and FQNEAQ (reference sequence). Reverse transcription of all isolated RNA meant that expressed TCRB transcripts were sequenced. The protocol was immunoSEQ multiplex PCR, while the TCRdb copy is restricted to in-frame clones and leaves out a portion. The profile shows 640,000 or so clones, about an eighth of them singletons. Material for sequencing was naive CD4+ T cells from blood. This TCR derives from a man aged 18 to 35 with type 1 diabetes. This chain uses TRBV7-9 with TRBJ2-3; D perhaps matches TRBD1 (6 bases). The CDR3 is CASSSSGGQSTDTQYF. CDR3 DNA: TGTGCCAGCAGCTCCTCCGGTGGACAGAGCACAGATACGCAGTATTTT.